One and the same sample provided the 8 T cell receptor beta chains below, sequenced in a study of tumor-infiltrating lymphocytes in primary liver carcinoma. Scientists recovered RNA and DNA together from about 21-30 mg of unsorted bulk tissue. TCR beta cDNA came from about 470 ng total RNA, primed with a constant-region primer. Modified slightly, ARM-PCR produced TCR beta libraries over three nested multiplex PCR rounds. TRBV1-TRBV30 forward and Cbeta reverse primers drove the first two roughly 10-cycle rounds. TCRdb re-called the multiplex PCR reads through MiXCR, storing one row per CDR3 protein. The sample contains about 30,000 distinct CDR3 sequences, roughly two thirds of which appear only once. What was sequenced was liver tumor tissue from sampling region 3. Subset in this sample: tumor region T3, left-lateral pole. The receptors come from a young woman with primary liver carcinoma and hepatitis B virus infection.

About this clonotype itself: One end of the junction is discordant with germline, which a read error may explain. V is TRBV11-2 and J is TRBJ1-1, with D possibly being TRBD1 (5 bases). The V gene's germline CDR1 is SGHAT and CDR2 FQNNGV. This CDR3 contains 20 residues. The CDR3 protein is CASSARDWERKRWSNTEALF. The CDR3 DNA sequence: TGTGCCAGCAGCGCTCGGGACTGGGAGCGCAAGAGGTGGAGTAACACTGAAGCTCTCTTT.

CDR3 nucleotides: TGTGCCAGCAGCTCAGGTACCAAAGCTTTCTTT. Its translation is CASSSGTKAFF. The rearrangement joins TRBV11-2 to TRBJ1-1; no clear D. Per germline, CDR1 SGHAT and CDR2 FQNNGV. This CDR3 has 11 residues. The V end lost 4 bases, the J end lost 9 bases, and 9 bases lay between the germline ends.

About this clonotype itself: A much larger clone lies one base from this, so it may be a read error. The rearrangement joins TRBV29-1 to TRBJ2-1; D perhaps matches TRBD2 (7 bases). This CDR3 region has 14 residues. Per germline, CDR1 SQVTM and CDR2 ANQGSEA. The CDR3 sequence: CSVEGTRGANKQFF. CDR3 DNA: TGCAGCGTTGAAGGGACTAGGGGGGCCAATAAGCAGTTCTTC.

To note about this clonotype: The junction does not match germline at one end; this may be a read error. The CDR3 loop is CASIQGQGANYGYIF. The DNA of the CDR3 is TGTGCCAGCATTCAGGGACAGGGGGCTAACTATGGCTACATCTTC. The chain employs TRBV28 and TRBJ1-2; the match to TRBD1 covers 12 bases. Germline V lookup: CDR1 MDHEN, CDR2 SYDVKM. This CDR3 spans 15 amino acids.

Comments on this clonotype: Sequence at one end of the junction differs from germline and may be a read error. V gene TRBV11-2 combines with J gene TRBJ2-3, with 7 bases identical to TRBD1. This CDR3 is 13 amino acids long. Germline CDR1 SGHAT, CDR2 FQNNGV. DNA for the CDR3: TGTGCCAGCGGCTTAGACAGGGCTGATACGAAGTATTTT. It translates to CASGLDRADTKYF.

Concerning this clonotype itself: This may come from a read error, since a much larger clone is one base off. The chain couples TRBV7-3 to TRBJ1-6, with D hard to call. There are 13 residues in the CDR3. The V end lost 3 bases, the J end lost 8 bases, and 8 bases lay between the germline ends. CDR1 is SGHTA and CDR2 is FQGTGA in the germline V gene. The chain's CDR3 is CASSLVGHSPLHF. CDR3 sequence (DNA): TGTGCCAGCAGCTTGGTCGGGCATTCACCCCTCCACTTT.

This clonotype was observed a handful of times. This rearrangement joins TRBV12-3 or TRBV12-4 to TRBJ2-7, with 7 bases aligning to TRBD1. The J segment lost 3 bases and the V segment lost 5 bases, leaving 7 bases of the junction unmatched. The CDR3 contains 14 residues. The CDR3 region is CASSTRDRFYEQYF. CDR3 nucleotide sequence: TGTGCCAGCAGTACCCGGGACAGATTCTACGAGCAGTACTTC.

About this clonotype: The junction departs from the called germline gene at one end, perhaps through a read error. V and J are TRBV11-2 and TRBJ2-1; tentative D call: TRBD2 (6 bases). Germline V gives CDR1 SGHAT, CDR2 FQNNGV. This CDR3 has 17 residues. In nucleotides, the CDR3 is TGTGCCAGTAGCTTACGACCGGGAGAGAGATTCTACAACGAGCAATTCTTC. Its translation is CASSLRPGERFYNEQFF.